The clone carrying this T cell receptor (beta chain) was detected once. What it binds is unknown. This CDR3 spans 15 amino acids. Deletions cut 4 bases from V and 3 bases from J, with 15 bases between. Looked up from germline, CDR1 is LNHDA and CDR2 is SQIVND (reference sequence). This entry is derived from a study of T cell repertoires in cytomegalovirus infection. Study-level information: CMV epitopes in the study were HLA-C-restricted (recently identified) and HLA-B-restricted (well studied). The public TCR beta signatures pointed to both CMV infection and matching HLA type. The study's findings and limits: Accumulated public TCR beta family frequency recognized individuals carrying CMV together with the relevant HLA. HLA-C-restricted CMV clonotypes gave the most frequent clonotype in two of eight donors.

TCRdb passed the reads through MiXCR, listing each CDR3 protein once. The repertoire has roughly 220,000 distinct CDR3 sequences, 38% of them found once; the top ten carry 55% to 60%. V gene TRBV19 combines with J gene TRBJ1-1, with D perhaps matching TRBD1 (5 bases). This TCR derives from a human donor in good health (CMV status not recorded). Some clones in this sample may be carry-over from other donors' samples. The sequencing used CD8+ T cells from cultured PBMCs, collected from culture after CMV antigen stimulation. The CDR3 sequence: CASSKSGTDYTEAFF. In DNA, the CDR3 is TGTGCCAGTAGTAAATCCGGGACTGACTACACTGAAGCTTTCTTT.